This record looks at one TCR beta chain sequence and its context. The data were produced by immunoSEQ multiplex PCR, yet TCRdb's version contains in-frame clones alone and is incomplete. Here the sample spans more than 850 clones, over 75% being singletons. The data belong to a study of chemoradiotherapy in HPV16-positive cancers. V gave up 2 bases and J gave up 7 bases, with 18 bases separating them. This CDR3 is built from 16 residues. Germline loops: CDR1 MNHEY, CDR2 SMNVEV (reference sequence). V gene TRBV27 combines with J gene TRBJ2-1; no clear D gene. This clonotype was sampled from a human donor with HPV-associated anogenital cancer. Material: tumor tissue, obtained from a patient who underwent chemoradiotherapy. DNA for the CDR3: TGTGCCAGCAGTTTAGTTGGTTGGCAGAGAAATAATGAGCAGTTCTTC. Residues: CASSLVGWQRNNEQFF.